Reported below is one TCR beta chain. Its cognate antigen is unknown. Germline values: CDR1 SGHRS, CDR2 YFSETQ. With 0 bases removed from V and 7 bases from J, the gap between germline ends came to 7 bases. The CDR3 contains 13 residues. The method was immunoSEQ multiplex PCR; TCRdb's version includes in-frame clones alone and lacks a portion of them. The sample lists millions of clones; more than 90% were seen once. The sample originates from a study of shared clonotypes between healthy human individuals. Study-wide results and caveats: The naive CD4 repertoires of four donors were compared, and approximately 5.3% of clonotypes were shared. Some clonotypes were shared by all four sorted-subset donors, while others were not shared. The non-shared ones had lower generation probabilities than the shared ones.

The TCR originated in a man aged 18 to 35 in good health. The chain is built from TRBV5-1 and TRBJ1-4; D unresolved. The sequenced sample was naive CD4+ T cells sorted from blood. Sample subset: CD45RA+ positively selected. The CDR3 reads CASSLEYSEKLFF. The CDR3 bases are TGCGCCAGCAGCTTGGAATACAGTGAAAAACTGTTTTTT.